The 22 T cell receptor beta chains given below trace back to one sample, sequenced in a study of PD-1 blockade in classical Hodgkin lymphoma. Time point described: newly diagnosed, previously untreated cHL patient sample. From thawed PBMCs, CD4+ T cells were purified using magnetic negative selection. Data came from immunoSEQ multiplex PCR; TCRdb stores just in-frame clones and leaves some out. This table has tens of thousands of clones, roughly 89% appearing once. The source material was CD4+ T cells from blood. These receptor sequences come from a human donor with classical Hodgkin lymphoma.

This chain connects TRBV19 to TRBJ1-5; tentatively, D is TRBD1 (6 bases). In germline, CDR1 is LNHDA, CDR2 SQIVND (reference sequence). Deletions cut 7 bases from V and 4 bases from J, with 14 bases between. The CDR3 is 14 residues long. In DNA form, the CDR3 reads TGTGCCAGTAAGGGGGTGGCACGGAATCAGCCCCAGCATTTT. Translated, it gives CASKGVARNQPQHF.

The rearrangement links TRBV6-6 to TRBJ2-1; perhaps TRBD1 as D (5 bases). Trimming shortened V by 4 bases and J by 13 bases, and 20 bases separated the two germline ends. Germline CDR1 reads MNHNY; CDR2 reads SVGAGI (reference sequence). The CDR3 extends over 14 amino acids. The CDR3 nucleotides are TGTGCCAGCAGTTTTGGACAAGGGTCTTACAGCCAGTTCTTC. It encodes CASSFGQGSYSQFF.

V gene TRBV7-9 combines with J gene TRBJ1-2; D remains ambiguous. Germline V gene sequence: CDR1 SEHNR, CDR2 FQNEAQ (reference sequence). The V gene lost 5 bases and the J gene lost 4 bases, with 11 bases spanning the gap. CDR3 size: 13 residues. The CDR3 loop is CASSETASYGYTF. DNA of the CDR3: TGTGCCAGCAGCGAGACGGCTTCCTATGGCTACACCTTC.

This sequence joins TRBV5-4 and TRBJ2-2; 10 bases are shared with TRBD1. CDR3 length: 16 amino acids. The V segment lost 3 bases and the J segment 3 bases; nucleotides outside the gene matches: 5. Germline V gene data show CDR1 as SGHNT and CDR2 as YYREEE (reference sequence). CDR3 sequence reads: CASSSGTGAYTGELFF. The CDR3 DNA reads as TGTGCCAGCAGCTCCGGGACAGGGGCTTACACCGGGGAGCTGTTTTTT.

This sequence joins TRBV7-2 and TRBJ1-1; unclear D gene. V dropped 5 bases and J dropped 5 bases, with 9 bases sitting between them. The CDR3 spans 12 residues. CDR1 is SGHTA and CDR2 is FQGNSA in the germline V gene. This chain's CDR3 is CASSLGFTEAFF. As DNA, the CDR3 is TGTGCCAGCAGCCTAGGGTTTACTGAAGCTTTCTTT.

The chain employs TRBV21-1 and TRBJ1-4. TRBV21-1 is assigned pseudogene status. The CDR3 covers 16 residues. The CDR3 sequence: CASSRTRAEGNEKLFF. For the CDR3, the DNA is TGTGCCAGCAGTAGAACGAGGGCCGAGGGGAATGAAAAACTGTTTTTT.

In DNA form, the CDR3 reads TGTGCCAGCTCACCACACCTAAATAACGAGCAGTACTTC. Encoded protein: CASSPHLNNEQYF. The chain recombines TRBV18 with TRBJ2-7; D unclear. The CDR3 consists of 13 residues. V lost 1 base and J 5 bases, leaving 9 bases between the germline ends. Germline V CDR1 and CDR2: KGHSH, LQKENI.

The CDR3 region is CASSLTTGPNLRNEKLFF. DNA for the CDR3: TGCGCCAGCAGCTTAACCACGGGACCCAACCTGAGGAATGAAAAACTGTTTTTT. V is TRBV5-1 and J is TRBJ1-4; tentative D call: TRBD1 (5 bases). The CDR3 spans 18 residues. V lost 2 bases to trimming and J lost 5 bases, with 22 bases between them. CDR1 and CDR2 from the germline V gene are SGHRS and YFSETQ.

This sequence joins TRBV10-2 and TRBJ2-3, with 8 positions matching TRBD2. Germline trimming cut 4 bases from V and 2 bases from J; bases unmatched to any gene: 5. Per germline, CDR1 WSHSY and CDR2 SAAADI. This CDR3 is built from 15 residues. The CDR3 is CASSGTSSYTDTQYF. CDR3 sequence (DNA): TGCGCCAGCAGTGGGACTAGCAGCTACACAGATACGCAGTATTTT.

The V call is TRBV10-3, the J call TRBJ2-3, with D perhaps TRBD2 (5 bases). The ends were cut back, 8 bases at V and 2 bases at J, with 14 bases in the middle. This CDR3 spans 14 amino acids. Germline V gene data show CDR1 as ENHRY and CDR2 as SYGVKD. CDR3 nucleotides: TGTGCCATCTCGGCGGCGGGCAACACAGATACGCAGTATTTT. Protein product: CAISAAGNTDTQYF.

CDR3 in amino acids: CASSLESHGYTF. In DNA form, the CDR3 reads TGTGCCAGCAGCTTAGAGTCGCATGGCTACACCTTC. V usage is TRBV11-2 and J usage is TRBJ1-2; D remains ambiguous. This CDR3 is built from 12 residues. V was clipped by 0 bases and J by 6 bases, with 5 bases between them. CDR1 is SGHAT and CDR2 is FQNNGV in the germline V gene.

This chain connects TRBV7-8 to TRBJ1-1; no reliable D call. Germline loops: CDR1 SGHVS, CDR2 FQNEAQ. The CDR3 has 13 amino acids. V lost 7 bases, J lost 3 bases, and 12 bases lay in between. Written as DNA, the CDR3 is TGTGCCAGCATCTTGACGGTGGACACTGAAGCTTTCTTT. Residues: CASILTVDTEAFF.

The chain uses TRBV9 and TRBJ2-3; 7 nucleotides match TRBD1. V was clipped by 3 bases and J by 7 bases; unmatched bases: 11. Germline loops: CDR1 SGDLS, CDR2 YYNGEE. CDR3 length: 15 residues. The CDR3, as DNA: TGTGCCAGCAGCGCTTACGGGGACAGACTTAATACGCAGTATTTT. Translated: CASSAYGDRLNTQYF.

The chain combines TRBV5-3 with TRBJ1-2; tentative D call: TRBD1 (6 bases). TRBV5-3 is an open reading frame whose function is uncertain. The V end was cut by 1 base, the J end by 2 bases, with 21 bases between. CDR3 size: 18 residues. CDR3 bases: TGTGCCAGAAGCTTGAACCAGGGGACGGAATCCGCAAACTATGGCTACACCTTC. Amino acid sequence: CARSLNQGTESANYGYTF.

The chain uses TRBV5-1 and TRBJ2-7; TRBD2 matches at 7 bases. V gave up 4 bases and J gave up 3 bases; unmatched junction bases: 7. The CDR3 has 14 residues. Germline CDR1 reads SGHRS; CDR2 reads YFSETQ. The CDR3 protein is CASSPVGGSYEQYF. The CDR3, as DNA: TGCGCCAGCAGCCCCGTGGGCGGGAGCTACGAGCAGTACTTC.

The chain recombines TRBV5-4 with TRBJ2-7; 9 nucleotides align to TRBD2. The V and J ends lost 0 bases and 3 bases, in that order; junction bases with no gene match: 1. CDR1 and CDR2 (germline): SGHNT, YYREEE (reference sequence). The CDR3 consists of 14 residues. The CDR3 region has the DNA TGTGCCAGCAGCTTGGGCGGGGGGGGCTACGAGCAGTACTTC. Amino acid sequence: CASSLGGGGYEQYF.

J is TRBJ1-1 and V is TRBV27, with D possibly TRBD1 on 5 matching bases. The V end lost 2 bases, the J end lost 0 bases, and 16 bases lay between the germline ends. CDR3 size: 17 residues. Germline assignment: CDR1 MNHEY and CDR2 SMNVEV (reference sequence). The CDR3 loop is CASSLEGPAGLNTEAFF. In DNA, the CDR3 is TGTGCCAGCAGTTTAGAGGGGCCAGCAGGGTTGAACACTGAAGCTTTCTTT.

This clone has only a few counts. This sequence joins TRBV7-6 and TRBJ1-2; possible D gene TRBD1, 5 bases. Germline-derived CDR1 and CDR2 are SGHVS and FNYEAQ. This CDR3 spans 15 amino acids. Trimming removed 0 bases at V and 6 bases at J, with 14 bases between. The CDR3 DNA is TGTGCCAGCAGCTTAGCCAGAGACGGGGCAAATGGCTACACCTTC. Translated: CASSLARDGANGYTF.

The rearrangement joins TRBV2 to TRBJ2-6; 10 nucleotides match TRBD1. Germline values: CDR1 SNHLY, CDR2 FYNNEI. The V and J ends lost 7 bases and 4 bases, in that order; junction bases with no gene match: 7. The CDR3 loop spans 16 amino acids. The CDR3 loop reads CASTRDRGSGANVLTF. Here the CDR3 DNA reads TGTGCCAGCACCCGGGACAGGGGCTCCGGGGCCAACGTCCTGACTTTC.

The V call is TRBV5-1, the J call TRBJ2-7; D is unresolved. V was trimmed by 1 base and J by 2 bases, leaving 1 base between them. CDR3 length equals 11 residues. Germline CDR1 is SGHRS and CDR2 is YFSETQ. This CDR3 reads CASSLPYEQYF. In DNA form, the CDR3 reads TGCGCCAGCAGCTTGCCCTACGAGCAGTACTTC.

The rearrangement uses TRBV11-2 and TRBJ1-1; perhaps TRBD1 as D (6 bases). Deletions cut 1 base from V and 4 bases from J, with 16 bases between. The CDR3 runs 16 residues. Looked up from germline, CDR1 is SGHAT and CDR2 is FQNNGV. The DNA of the CDR3 is TGTGCCAGCAGCTTAGGGGGGCCCATCCGGAGCACTGAAGCTTTCTTT. This sequence encodes CASSLGGPIRSTEAFF.

The rearrangement uses TRBV7-2 and TRBJ1-1; no firm D call. CDR3 length: 13 amino acids. V lost 3 bases, J lost 1 base, and 6 bases lay in between. Germline lookup yields CDR1 SGHTA and CDR2 FQGNSA. The CDR3 DNA is TGTGCCAGCAGCTTGGATCCGAACACTGAAGCTTTCTTT. The encoded protein is CASSLDPNTEAFF. Looking up the rest from reference TRBV7-2 and TRBJ1-1 gives the full variable domain: GAGVSQSPSNKVTEKGKDVELRCDPISGHTALYWYRQSLGQGLEFLIYFQGNSAPDKSGLPSDRFSAERTGGSVSTLTIQRTQQEDSAVYLCASSLDPNTEAFFGQGTRLTVV.